A selection of T cell receptor beta chains follows, all from one sample in a study of blood T cells in healthy people across ages. One entry per CDR3 protein results from TCRdb running MiXCR on the 5' RACE reads. The sample lists some 1,000,000 distinct CDR3 sequences, approximately 26% seen once, with less than 0.75% in the top ten. This sample was also put to use in a study of T cells of mothers and their children.

Material: blood. The receptors stem from a girl aged 2 to 10 in good health. The conserved cysteine and the conserved F or W are not part of the CDR3 here. D genes are given only for firm matches.

V gene: TRBV29-1
J gene: TRBJ2-7
D gene: TRBD2
CDR3 protein: SVGKAGGYEQY

V gene: TRBV20-1
J gene: TRBJ1-4
D gene: .
CDR3 protein: SARPKEEGEKLF

V gene: TRBV7-3
J gene: TRBJ2-5
D gene: TRBD2
CDR3 protein: ASSLFPGGETQY

V gene: TRBV2
J gene: TRBJ2-2
D gene: .
CDR3 protein: ASNGRGNTGELF

V gene: TRBV25-1
J gene: TRBJ2-3
D gene: TRBD2
CDR3 protein: ASSEWTSGADTQY

V gene: TRBV12-5
J gene: TRBJ2-2
D gene: TRBD1
CDR3 protein: ASSGTGITGELF

V gene: TRBV15
J gene: TRBJ1-1
D gene: .
CDR3 protein: ATSSGLPLGEAF

V gene: TRBV5-5
J gene: TRBJ2-4
D gene: .
CDR3 protein: ASSLKGNIQY

V gene: TRBV6-2/TRBV6-3
J gene: TRBJ2-6
D gene: .
CDR3 protein: ASQISGANVLT

V gene: TRBV13
J gene: TRBJ2-1
D gene: TRBD2
CDR3 protein: ASSLRAGGPQLAPYNEQF

V gene: TRBV7-2
J gene: .
D gene: .
CDR3 protein: ASSSWTVNEQF

V gene: TRBV6-5
J gene: TRBJ2-5
D gene: .
CDR3 protein: ASSYSAGPGLETQY

V gene: TRBV7-8
J gene: TRBJ2-2
D gene: TRBD2
CDR3 protein: ASSLGGLAGAPGELF

V gene: TRBV5-1
J gene: TRBJ2-1
D gene: .
CDR3 protein: ASSSQDGNEQF

V gene: TRBV7-2
J gene: TRBJ2-1
D gene: TRBD2
CDR3 protein: ASSLAGINEQF

V gene: TRBV6-5
J gene: TRBJ1-1
D gene: .
CDR3 protein: ASSYLANTEAF

V gene: TRBV5-1
J gene: TRBJ2-6
D gene: .
CDR3 protein: ASSIVLGGANVLT

V gene: TRBV6-1
J gene: .
D gene: .
CDR3 protein: ASVGSYEQY

V gene: TRBV7-9
J gene: TRBJ2-3
D gene: .
CDR3 protein: ASTQPQGFSTDTQY

V gene: TRBV12-3/TRBV12-4
J gene: TRBJ2-6
D gene: TRBD1
CDR3 protein: ASSRETGGGTGANVLT

V gene: TRBV7-2
J gene: TRBJ1-4
D gene: TRBD1
CDR3 protein: ASSLGDRDLEKLF

V gene: TRBV28
J gene: TRBJ2-1
D gene: .
CDR3 protein: ASSFGTTVSKGNEQF